A selection of T cell receptor beta chains follows, all from one sample in a study of T cell responses to AZD1222 COVID-19 vaccine. TCRdb's copy holds only in-frame clones and misses some; the assay was immunoSEQ multiplex PCR. The profile shows tens of thousands of clones, under 90% of them singletons. The sample in question was peripheral blood, obtained 28 days after the second AZD1222 dose. The receptors come from an adult who received the AZD1222 COVID-19 vaccine. Each CDR3 is given with its conserved first and last residue. The order of the fields is clone size, J gene, D gene, V gene, CDR3 DNA, CDR3 protein. The D gene is left open where the match is weak. Expanded clones get a size class; other rows say once, few or many, or leave the size out.

few	TRBJ1-2	TRBD1	TRBV28	TGTGCCAGCCACGGACAGGGGGCGAGGGCCTTC	CASHGQGARAF
.	TRBJ2-5	.	TRBV4-1	TGCGCCAGCAGCCAACTAGGTTCCCCAAAAGAGACCCAGTACTTC	CASSQLGSPKETQYF
.	TRBJ2-5	TRBD2	TRBV7-2	TGTGCCAGCAGACCTCTGTTCGGGGGGGCTGGAAAGACCCAGTACTTC	CASRPLFGGAGKTQYF
few	TRBJ1-3	.	TRBV30	TGTGCCTGGAAGGTCTTTAGCACCATATATTTT	CAWKVFSTIYF
.	TRBJ2-2	TRBD1	TRBV11-3	TGTGCCAGCAGCAAAGGGACAGGCTTGAACACCGGGGAGCTGTTTTTT	CASSKGTGLNTGELFF
.	TRBJ1-5	TRBD1	TRBV6-5	TGTGCCAGCAGTTACGGCAGGGGGCGAGGCAATCAGCCCCAGCATTTT	CASSYGRGRGNQPQHF
.	TRBJ2-3	.	TRBV6-5	TGTGCCAGCAGGAGCCCCGGGGGGCCAGATACGCAGTATTTT	CASRSPGGPDTQYF
.	TRBJ1-1	TRBD1	TRBV19	TGTGCCAGCAGGACAGGGCCGAACACTGAAGCTTTCTTT	CASRTGPNTEAFF
once	TRBJ2-3	TRBD1	TRBV2	TGTGCCAGCAGTAGGGACAGTTCAGATACGCAGTATTTT	CASSRDSSDTQYF
.	TRBJ2-7	.	TRBV5-4	TGTGCCAGCAAACCGATGGCAGGTTCCTACGAGCAGTACTTC	CASKPMAGSYEQYF